Sequencing of this T cell receptor (beta chain) was carried out in a study of human T cells and chemical hapten exposure. The study's findings and limits: PT1 expanded TCR counts correlated positively with patch test score. Sensitization with DPC brought no change to TCRs above 1 in 1000 in frequency.

Note on this clonotype: The target antigen is unknown.

The time point is: patch test 2, 6 weeks after DPC sensitization. Stated treatment: therapeutic diphenylcyclopropenone sensitization with weekly scalp DPC. Prior to each patch test being applied, blood was drawn. V was shortened by 8 bases and J by 5 bases, with 19 bases between the two germline ends. The CDR3 is made up of 15 amino acids. The germline CDR1 and CDR2 sequences are MNHEY and SMNVEV (reference sequence). TCRdb re-derived calls from the RACE reads in MiXCR, one entry per CDR3 protein. The table has hundreds of thousands of distinct CDR3 sequences, about 6% seen once. The rearrangement links TRBV27 to TRBJ2-1, with D perhaps matching TRBD1 (5 bases). The TCR sequence derives from a young woman with alopecia areata. Some clones in this sample may be carry-over from other donors' samples. The sequenced sample was whole blood, obtained in connection with sensitization to the hapten diphenylcyclopropenone (DPC). For the CDR3, the DNA is TGTGCCAGCTCCCCCAGGCAGGGAACGGACAATGAGCAGTTCTTC. Translation: CASSPRQGTDNEQFF.